Presented here are 29 T cell receptor beta chains from one specimen sequenced in a study of blood T cell repertoires in COVID-19. The data were produced by immunoSEQ multiplex PCR, yet TCRdb's version contains in-frame clones alone and is incomplete. The table records approximately 52,000 clones, approximately 90% of them present only once. Sequenced: peripheral blood. These receptors were taken from a man aged 50-59 years with acute or convalescent COVID-19.

The chain has TRBV5-1 and TRBJ1-6; unclear D gene. The CDR3 contains 16 residues. Germline-derived CDR1 and CDR2 are SGHRS and YFSETQ. Trimming cost V 4 bases and J 1 base, with 12 bases left between them. CDR3 amino acids: CASSMSAGSYNSPLHF. The CDR3 nucleotides read TGCGCCAGCAGCATGTCGGCGGGTTCCTATAATTCACCCCTCCACTTT. The full variable domain, rest sourced from reference TRBV5-1 and TRBJ1-6, is KAGVTQTPRYLIKTRGQQVTLSCSPISGHRSVSWYQQTPGQGLQFLFEYFSETQRNKGNFPGRFSGRQFSNSRSEMNVSTLELGDSALYLCASSMSAGSYNSPLHFGNGTRLTVT.

The chain has TRBV12-3 or TRBV12-4 and TRBJ2-7; D is undetermined. V was shortened by 3 bases and J by 5 bases, with 5 bases between the two germline ends. CDR3 length: 11 residues. This chain's CDR3 is CASSFGNEQYF. In nucleotides, the CDR3 is TGTGCCAGCAGTTTCGGTAACGAGCAGTACTTC.

The chain carries TRBV7-8 and TRBJ1-6; D unclear. Trimming took off 3 bases at V and 8 bases at J, with 11 bases between the two ends. The CDR3 totals 14 residues. CDR1 is SGHVS, CDR2 FQNEAQ, per germline. The DNA of the CDR3 is TGTGCCAGCAGCTTCCACAGAAACGATTCACCCCTCCACTTT. Its translation is CASSFHRNDSPLHF.

The rearrangement uses TRBV3-1 (or the pseudogene TRBV3-2) and TRBJ1-3; no clear D gene. V dropped 2 bases and J dropped 4 bases, with 12 bases sitting between them. This CDR3 comprises 15 residues. The germline V gene has CDR1 LGHDT and CDR2 YNNKEL (reference sequence). The DNA of the CDR3 is TGTGCCAGCAGCCAAAATATTAACAGCGGAAACACCATATATTTT. This gives the protein CASSQNINSGNTIYF.

The chain couples TRBV11-1 to TRBJ1-1; D not resolved. The germline V gene encodes CDR1 SGHAT and CDR2 FQDESV (reference sequence). The V gene lost 4 bases and the J gene lost 10 bases, with 10 bases spanning the gap. There are 11 residues in the CDR3. CDR3 coding DNA: TGTGCCAGCAGCTATGACTCTAGAGCTTTCTTT. It yields the protein CASSYDSRAFF.

This chain uses TRBV5-1 with TRBJ2-6; 7 nucleotides align to TRBD2. CDR1 is SGHRS, CDR2 YFSETQ, per germline. V trimming: 0 bases; J trimming: 9 bases; junction bases outside the gene matches: 6. This CDR3 has 15 residues. CDR3 sequence (DNA): TGCGCCAGCAGCTTGGGAATGGGGGAGGGCAACGTCCTGACTTTC. Residues: CASSLGMGEGNVLTF.

The chain uses TRBV2 and TRBJ2-2; D remains unclear. CDR3 length equals 13 residues. Germline assignment: CDR1 SNHLY and CDR2 FYNNEI. The V and J ends lost 3 bases and 4 bases respectively, with 6 bases between them. The CDR3 DNA reads as TGTGCCAGCAGTGACAGAATCACCGGGGAGCTGTTTTTT. Translated: CASSDRITGELFF.

The rearrangement uses TRBV7-7 and TRBJ2-3, with 15 bases identical to TRBD2. Germline V gene data show CDR1 as SSHAT and CDR2 as FNYEAQ (reference sequence). The CDR3 contains 15 residues. V was clipped by 4 bases and J by 5 bases; unmatched bases: 1. The CDR3 DNA is TGTGCCAGCAGCTCGGGACTAGCGGGGGGAGATACGCAGTATTTT. It translates to CASSSGLAGGDTQYF.

This CDR3 is CASSLDWRDNSPLHF. DNA of the CDR3: TGTGCCAGCAGCCTCGACTGGAGGGATAATTCACCCCTCCACTTT. This chain connects TRBV5-6 to TRBJ1-6; no definite D call. The germline gives CDR1 SGHDT, CDR2 YYEEEE. V lost 4 bases to trimming and J lost 5 bases, with 13 bases between them. The CDR3 runs to 15 residues.

V usage is TRBV6-5 and J usage is TRBJ1-2, with 11 bases fitting TRBD1. CDR1 is MNHEY and CDR2 is SVGAGI in the germline V gene. Trimming at V came to 6 bases and at J to 7 bases, leaving 4 bases not matched to a gene. The CDR3 totals 13 residues. CDR3 DNA: TGTGCCAGCAGCGCGGGACAGGGGGGTGGCTACACCTTC. This codes for CASSAGQGGGYTF.

V usage is TRBV30 and J usage is TRBJ1-6, with no clear D. V was trimmed by 2 bases and J by 0 bases, leaving 11 bases between them. This CDR3 is 16 amino acids long. Germline V gene data show CDR1 as GTSNPN and CDR2 as SVGIG (reference sequence). Here the CDR3 reads CAWSTDRSSYNSPLHF. CDR3 DNA sequence: TGTGCCTGGAGTACCGACCGGAGCTCCTATAATTCACCCCTCCACTTT. Complete variable domain (other parts from reference TRBV30 and TRBJ1-6): SQTIHQWPATLVQPVGSPLSLECTVEGTSNPNLYWYRQAAGRGLQLLFYSVGIGQISSEVPQNLSASRPQDRQFILSSKKLLLSDSGFYLCAWSTDRSSYNSPLHFGNGTRLTVT.

J is TRBJ2-7 and V is TRBV10-3, with TRBD1 identical over 11 bases. Germline V gene lookup returns CDR1 ENHRY and CDR2 SYGVKD. V gave up 2 bases and J gave up 2 bases; unmatched junction bases: 2. There are 15 residues in the CDR3. The CDR3 DNA sequence: TGTGCCATCAGTGAGCCGGGACAGGGGGCCTACGAGCAGTACTTC. Its protein product is CAISEPGQGAYEQYF.

The chain uses TRBV5-4 and TRBJ2-2; 7 bases fit TRBD1. The CDR3 is made up of 14 amino acids. The ends lost 0 bases at V and 5 bases at J; junction bases unmatched: 1. Germline V gives CDR1 SGHNT, CDR2 YYREEE (reference sequence). Here the CDR3 reads CASSLAGGTGELFF. In nucleotides, the CDR3 is TGTGCCAGCAGCTTGGCAGGGGGAACCGGGGAGCTGTTTTTT.

This clone was counted between two and nine times. This sequence joins TRBV18 and TRBJ1-6; TRBD1 might be the D (6 bases). Between the trimmed V and J ends, which lost 4 bases and 10 bases, there was a span of 8 bases. Looked up from germline, CDR1 is KGHSH and CDR2 is LQKENI. The CDR3 runs 12 residues. The CDR3 loop is CASSLQGSPLHF. In nucleotides, the CDR3 is TGTGCCAGCTCACTACAGGGCTCACCCCTCCACTTT. Using reference TRBV18 and TRBJ1-6 for the parts outside the CDR3, the full variable domain is NAGVMQNPRHLVRRRGQEARLRCSPMKGHSHVYWYRQLPEEGLKFMVYLQKENIIDESGMPKERFSAEFPKEGPSILRIQQVVRGDSAAYFCASSLQGSPLHFGNGTRLTVT.

Comment on this clone: The junction departs from the called germline gene at one end, perhaps through a read error. The CDR3 DNA is TGCAGCGCCCGGACCCTTAACTTAGTGACAGGGGGCGAGGTCCCCTTT. Its protein product is CSARTLNLVTGGEVPF. The chain has TRBV29-1 and TRBJ1-1; 10 bases align to TRBD1. This CDR3 is built from 16 residues. Per germline, CDR1 SQVTM and CDR2 ANQGSEA.

The chain has TRBV5-5 and TRBJ2-7; possible D gene TRBD1, 6 bases. V lost 1 base to trimming and J lost 2 bases, with 16 bases between them. There are 16 residues in the CDR3. Germline assignment: CDR1 SGHKS and CDR2 YYEKEE (reference sequence). The CDR3: CASSLLAHRDPYEQYF. CDR3 sequence (DNA): TGTGCCAGCAGCTTGTTAGCCCACAGGGACCCCTACGAGCAGTACTTC.

The genes are TRBV5-1 and TRBJ1-1; 8 nucleotides match TRBD1. The CDR3 runs 15 residues. CDR1 is SGHRS, CDR2 YFSETQ, per germline. Trimming removed 0 bases from V and 3 bases from J; junction bases left unmatched: 4. This chain's CDR3 is CASSLAQGAYTEAFF. The CDR3 DNA sequence: TGCGCCAGCAGCTTGGCTCAGGGGGCGTACACTGAAGCTTTCTTT.

The chain combines TRBV19 with TRBJ1-1; a weak D match, TRBD1 (5 bases). Trimming took off 7 bases at V and 5 bases at J, with 17 bases between the two ends. The CDR3 runs 14 residues. Germline CDR1 is LNHDA and CDR2 is SQIVND (reference sequence). DNA of the CDR3: TGTGCCAGTACGGCGACGGGGGGGGGAACTGAAGCTTTCTTT. Its translation: CASTATGGGTEAFF.

The V call is TRBV5-1, the J call TRBJ2-7; 7 positions agree with TRBD1. The V segment lost 4 bases and the J segment 6 bases; nucleotides outside the gene matches: 10. The CDR3 has 14 residues. The germline V gene encodes CDR1 SGHRS and CDR2 YFSETQ. CDR3 protein: CASSTANRGREQYF. The CDR3 DNA reads TGCGCCAGCAGCACCGCGAACAGGGGACGCGAGCAGTACTTC.

This chain links TRBV7-6 with TRBJ2-7; 12 bases fit TRBD2. CDR1 and CDR2 from the germline V gene are SGHVS and FNYEAQ. CDR3 length: 14 amino acids. V shed 4 bases, J shed 3 bases, and the junction held 1 base outside the gene matches. CDR3 nucleotides: TGTGCCAGCAGCTCGGGACTAGCGGGCTACGAGCAGTACTTC. Translated: CASSSGLAGYEQYF.

The chain uses TRBV29-1 and TRBJ2-1, with D possibly being TRBD2 (6 bases). With 5 bases removed from V and 5 bases from J, the gap between germline ends came to 13 bases. The CDR3 is 13 residues long. CDR1 is SQVTM, CDR2 ANQGSEA, per germline. CDR3 sequence reads: CSVPGDHHNEQFF. CDR3 DNA: TGCAGCGTTCCGGGGGATCACCACAATGAGCAGTTCTTC.

The rearrangement joins TRBV14 to TRBJ2-7; the D gene is possibly TRBD2 (5 bases). Deletions cut 3 bases from V and 6 bases from J, with 12 bases between. CDR3 size: 13 residues. The V gene's germline CDR1 is SGHDN and CDR2 FVKESK. The CDR3 loop reads CASSQGAALEQYF. The CDR3 coding sequence is TGTGCCAGCAGCCAGGGAGCGGCGCTCGAGCAGTACTTC.

This chain links TRBV15 with TRBJ1-5; no firm D call. Between the trimmed V and J ends, which lost 5 bases and 2 bases, there was a span of 19 bases. This CDR3 is built from 17 residues. Germline lookup yields CDR1 LNHNV and CDR2 YYDKDF (reference sequence). The CDR3 is CATSFGAGPGGNQPQHF. The CDR3 DNA sequence: TGTGCCACCAGCTTCGGAGCCGGGCCCGGGGGCAATCAGCCCCAGCATTTT. The full variable domain, with the rest looked up from reference TRBV15 and TRBJ1-5, is DAMVIQNPRYQVTQFGKPVTLSCSQTLNHNVMYWYQQKSSQAPKLLFHYYDKDFNNEADTPDNFQSRRPNTSFCFLDIRSPGLGDTAMYLCATSFGAGPGGNQPQHFGDGTRLSIL.

V and J are TRBV10-3 and TRBJ2-5, with TRBD1 matching over 7 bases. The ends lost 9 bases at V and 4 bases at J; junction bases unmatched: 2. Germline V CDR1 and CDR2: ENHRY, SYGVKD. CDR3 length: 11 residues. The CDR3 DNA follows: TGTGCCATTTCAGGGGGAGAGACCCAGTACTTC. The encoded protein is CAISGGETQYF.

V gene TRBV2 combines with J gene TRBJ1-3; D is unclear. The CDR3 is 15 residues long. The germline V gene has CDR1 SNHLY and CDR2 FYNNEI. With 4 bases removed from V and 3 bases from J, the gap between germline ends came to 13 bases. This chain's CDR3 is CASSVRGAHGNTIYF. In DNA form, the CDR3 reads TGTGCCAGCAGTGTTAGAGGAGCGCATGGAAACACCATATATTTT.

This clone occurred once. V and J are TRBV29-1 and TRBJ1-4, with a tentative D call TRBD1 (5 bases). This CDR3 is 13 amino acids long. The germline CDR1 and CDR2 sequences are SQVTM and ANQGSEA. CDR3 DNA sequence: TGCAGTGGAGGGGCAGGGTTGAGTGAAAAACTGTTTTTT. It yields the protein CSGGAGLSEKLFF.

This rearrangement joins TRBV9 to TRBJ1-1; D is possibly TRBD1 (6 bases). Trimming pared 4 bases from V and 1 base from J, leaving 17 bases between. From germline, CDR1 is SGDLS and CDR2 YYNGEE. There are 16 residues in the CDR3. CDR3 protein: CASSPRQAVSNTEAFF. For the CDR3, the DNA is TGTGCCAGCAGCCCCCGACAGGCGGTTTCGAACACTGAAGCTTTCTTT. Full variable domain (rest looked up from reference TRBV9 and TRBJ1-1): DSGVTQTPKHLITATGQRVTLRCSPRSGDLSVYWYQQSLDQGLQFLIQYYNGEERAKGNILERFSAQQFPDLHSELNLSSLELGDSALYFCASSPRQAVSNTEAFFGQGTRLTVV.

The genes are TRBV5-1 and TRBJ2-5, with D maybe TRBD2 (6 bases). In germline, CDR1 is SGHRS, CDR2 YFSETQ. Trimming took off 4 bases at V and 1 base at J, with 14 bases between the two ends. The CDR3 is 15 residues long. In nucleotides, the CDR3 is TGCGCCAGCAGCCGCGGGGCGACAACCCAAGAGACCCAGTACTTC. Protein sequence: CASSRGATTQETQYF. Full variable domain (rest looked up from reference TRBV5-1 and TRBJ2-5): KAGVTQTPRYLIKTRGQQVTLSCSPISGHRSVSWYQQTPGQGLQFLFEYFSETQRNKGNFPGRFSGRQFSNSRSEMNVSTLELGDSALYLCASSRGATTQETQYFGPGTRLLVL.

This chain joins TRBV7-2 and TRBJ2-1; D remains ambiguous. V lost 1 base and J lost 9, with 10 bases in between. The CDR3 has 13 residues. The germline V gene encodes CDR1 SGHTA and CDR2 FQGNSA. CDR3 coding DNA: TGTGCCAGCAGCTTAGGGCATTCGGGTGAGCAGTTCTTC. This sequence encodes CASSLGHSGEQFF.